Listed here are 16 T cell receptor beta chains from one sample, sequenced in a study of blood T cell repertoires in COVID-19. Libraries were prepared by immunoSEQ multiplex PCR; TCRdb keeps only in-frame clonotypes and omits some of them. In the table there are fewer than 200,000 clones, about 83% of which are singletons. Sequenced material: peripheral blood. All receptors derive from a man aged 55-75 years with acute or convalescent COVID-19.

The rearrangement uses TRBV11-1 and TRBJ1-2, with 7 bases that match TRBD1. Germline V lookup: CDR1 SGHAT, CDR2 FQDESV (reference sequence). Germline trimming cut 5 bases from V and 5 bases from J; bases unmatched to any gene: 11. This CDR3 is built from 15 residues. CDR3 in amino acids: CASSPRTGHRYGYTF. In nucleotides, the CDR3 is TGTGCCAGCAGCCCCCGGACAGGCCATAGGTATGGCTACACCTTC.

The V gene is TRBV29-1, the J gene TRBJ2-3; weak D call: TRBD2 (6 bases). The germline V and J ends were trimmed by 5 bases and 4 bases, with 13 bases remaining between them. Germline CDR1 SQVTM, CDR2 ANQGSEA. The CDR3 covers 13 residues. CDR3 amino acids: CSVTSGGPDTQYF. Written as DNA, the CDR3 is TGCAGCGTTACAAGCGGAGGGCCAGATACGCAGTATTTT.

This clone was seen at least ten times. V usage is TRBV30 and J usage is TRBJ2-3; TRBD2 matches 8 bases. The CDR3 extends over 13 amino acids. CDR1 is GTSNPN, CDR2 SVGIG, per germline (reference sequence). The CDR3 loop is CATRSGGSDTQYF. DNA for the CDR3: TGTGCTACGCGGAGCGGGGGTTCAGATACGCAGTATTTT.

This chain connects TRBV7-3 to TRBJ1-2; D gene ambiguous. There are 15 residues in the CDR3. V was pared by 0 bases and J by 6 bases, with 14 bases between. Germline V lookup: CDR1 SGHTA, CDR2 FQGTGA. CDR3 sequence (DNA): TGTGCCAGCAGCTTAACGGGTGGGCGGGTCGATGGCTACACCTTC. Translating it yields CASSLTGGRVDGYTF. Full variable domain (rest looked up from reference TRBV7-3 and TRBJ1-2): GAGVSQTPSNKVTEKGKYVELRCDPISGHTALYWYRQSLGQGPEFLIYFQGTGAADDSGLPNDRFFAVRPEGSVSTLKIQRTERGDSAVYLCASSLTGGRVDGYTFGSGTRLTVV.

The chain joins TRBV6-5 to TRBJ1-1; D unresolved. This CDR3 is 13 amino acids long. Trimming took off 0 bases at V and 3 bases at J, with 5 bases between the two ends. Germline-derived CDR1 and CDR2 are MNHEY and SVGAGI. CDR3 in DNA: TGTGCCAGCAGTTACTCGGCAGACACTGAAGCTTTCTTT. It is translated as CASSYSADTEAFF.

This clone turned up a few times. The rearrangement joins TRBV9 to TRBJ2-2; D unclear. The CDR3 contains 13 residues. Trimming took 0 bases from V and 4 from J, leaving 4 bases between them. Germline V gives CDR1 SGDLS, CDR2 YYNGEE. The CDR3 DNA reads as TGTGCCAGCAGCGTAGTCGTCACCGGGGAGCTGTTTTTT. Its translation is CASSVVVTGELFF.

The chain employs TRBV2 and TRBJ1-2; D gene ambiguous. V shed 1 base and J shed 0 bases, with 9 bases lying between them. Germline values: CDR1 SNHLY, CDR2 FYNNEI. The CDR3 length is 15 residues. The CDR3 here is CASSEGGQSNYGYTF. CDR3 nucleotide sequence: TGTGCCAGCAGTGAAGGAGGGCAATCTAACTATGGCTACACCTTC.

V and J are TRBV30 and TRBJ1-3; D possibly corresponds to TRBD1 (5 bases). This CDR3 contains 18 residues. The germline V gene encodes CDR1 GTSNPN and CDR2 SVGIG (reference sequence). The V end was cut by 4 bases, the J end by 0 bases, with 22 bases between. CDR3 in amino acids: CAWTSPSLRVHSGNTIYF. The DNA for the CDR3 is TGTGCCTGGACCTCCCCAAGCCTCAGGGTCCACTCTGGAAACACCATATATTTT. The entire variable domain, with the rest obtained from reference TRBV30 and TRBJ1-3, is as follows: SQTIHQWPATLVQPVGSPLSLECTVEGTSNPNLYWYRQAAGRGLQLLFYSVGIGQISSEVPQNLSASRPQDRQFILSSKKLLLSDSGFYLCAWTSPSLRVHSGNTIYFGEGSWLTVV.

The genes are TRBV7-2 and TRBJ1-2; 8 bases agree with TRBD1. V shed 4 bases and J 4 bases; nucleotides not matched to a gene: 8. The CDR3 extends over 15 amino acids. Germline CDR1 SGHTA, CDR2 FQGNSA. In nucleotides, the CDR3 is TGTGCCAGCAGCTCCGCAATGACAGGGGCCTATGGCTACACCTTC. It yields the protein CASSSAMTGAYGYTF.

The rearrangement uses TRBV4-1 and TRBJ2-7, with 8 bases that match TRBD1. The germline CDR1 and CDR2 sequences are MGHRA and YSYEKL. V lost 3 bases to trimming and J lost 2 bases; unmatched junction nucleotides: 3. The CDR3 has 14 residues. The CDR3 DNA reads TGCGCCAGCAGCCACGGGACAGGTACCTACGAGCAGTACTTC. Its protein product is CASSHGTGTYEQYF.

A word on this clone: Germline and junction disagree at one end, which may indicate a read error. The rearrangement uses TRBV7-7 and TRBJ2-2, with 8 bases aligning to TRBD2. Germline CDR1 reads SSHAT; CDR2 reads FNYEAQ (reference sequence). There are 17 residues in the CDR3. The CDR3 here is CASSLEIGRGSAGELFF. The DNA of the CDR3 is TGTGCTAGCAGCTTAGAAATCGGGAGGGGATCGGCCGGGGAGCTGTTTTTT.

V gene TRBV6-2 or TRBV6-3 combines with J gene TRBJ1-2, with 8 bases aligning to TRBD1. J was trimmed by 6 bases and V by 4 bases; bases with no gene match: 4. The CDR3 contains 13 residues. Germline V gene sequence: CDR1 MNHEY, CDR2 SVGEGT. CDR3 residues: CASSFATGDGYTF. In DNA form, the CDR3 reads TGTGCCAGCAGTTTCGCGACAGGGGATGGCTACACCTTC.

The genes are TRBV19 and TRBJ2-3; 14 nucleotides align to TRBD2. Trimming removed 3 bases from V and 0 bases from J; junction bases left unmatched: 5. In germline, CDR1 is LNHDA, CDR2 SQIVND (reference sequence). This CDR3 region has 18 residues. The CDR3 coding sequence is TGTGCCAGTAGTATCGGACTAGCGGGGGGTCCTAGCACAGATACGCAGTATTTT. The encoded protein is CASSIGLAGGPSTDTQYF.

J is TRBJ2-3 and V is TRBV29-1; D is perhaps TRBD1 (6 bases). V dropped 4 bases and J dropped 6 bases, with 14 bases sitting between them. This CDR3 comprises 13 residues. The V gene's germline CDR1 is SQVTM and CDR2 ANQGSEA. The DNA for the CDR3 is TGCAGCGTTGGGCGTGGGGGCGGTGATACGCAGTATTTT. Translated, it gives CSVGRGGGDTQYF.

This clone was recorded once. The chain is built from TRBV5-4 and TRBJ1-2; D not resolved. Germline V gene sequence: CDR1 SGHNT, CDR2 YYREEE (reference sequence). This CDR3 spans 15 amino acids. V was shortened by 0 bases and J by 5 bases, with 14 bases between the two germline ends. The CDR3 is CASSLEPQASYGYTF. The CDR3 DNA reads TGTGCCAGCAGCTTGGAACCTCAAGCTAGTTATGGCTACACCTTC. Filled out from reference TRBV5-4 and TRBJ1-2, the complete variable domain reads ETGVTQSPTHLIKTRGQQVTLRCSSQSGHNTVSWYQQALGQGPQFIFQYYREEENGRGNFPPRFSGLQFPNYSSELNVNALELDDSALYLCASSLEPQASYGYTFGSGTRLTVV.

The chain links TRBV7-3 to TRBJ2-6; no clear D. Between the trimmed V and J ends, which lost 7 bases and 0 bases, there was a span of 13 bases. From germline, CDR1 is SGHTA and CDR2 FQGTGA. CDR3 size: 16 residues. CDR3 DNA sequence: TGTGCCAGCACGCGAGGCACGGGCTCTGGGGCCAACGTCCTGACTTTC. Translation gives CASTRGTGSGANVLTF. Full variable domain (remainder filled in from reference TRBV7-3 and TRBJ2-6): GAGVSQTPSNKVTEKGKYVELRCDPISGHTALYWYRQSLGQGPEFLIYFQGTGAADDSGLPNDRFFAVRPEGSVSTLKIQRTERGDSAVYLCASTRGTGSGANVLTFGAGSRLTVL.